These 3 T cell receptor beta chains share one sample of origin, sequenced in a study of T cell responses to AZD1222 COVID-19 vaccine. The assay was immunoSEQ multiplex PCR, and TCRdb's table has in-frame clones only and misses some. The sample lists tens of thousands of clones, approximately 89% occurring once. Here the sequenced sample was peripheral blood, taken 28 days after the second AZD1222 dose. The receptors here all came from an adult who received the AZD1222 COVID-19 vaccine.

The genes are TRBV11-3 and TRBJ2-1; D call uncertain. CDR3 length: 13 amino acids. Per the germline V gene, CDR1 is SGHNT and CDR2 is YENEEA. The germline V and J ends were trimmed by 2 bases and 3 bases, with 5 bases remaining between them. The DNA for the CDR3 is TGTGCCAGCAGCTTAACATTCTACAATGAGCAGTTCTTC. It codes for CASSLTFYNEQFF.

This chain uses TRBV12-3 or TRBV12-4 with TRBJ2-7, with unresolved D. Trimming removed 3 bases from V and 3 bases from J, with 9 bases in between. The CDR3 has 13 residues. DNA for the CDR3: TGTGCCAGCAGTTTCGTTCCGGTCTACGAGCAGTACTTC. Translated, it gives CASSFVPVYEQYF.

J is TRBJ1-4 and V is TRBV6-5, with TRBD1 identical over 7 bases. CDR1 and CDR2 (germline): MNHEY, SVGAGI. J lost 7 bases, V lost 6 bases, and 11 bases had no gene match. The CDR3 consists of 15 residues. CDR3 region: CASRGGGQRGEKLFF. CDR3 nucleotides: TGTGCCAGCAGGGGTGGGGGACAGAGAGGTGAAAAACTGTTTTTT.